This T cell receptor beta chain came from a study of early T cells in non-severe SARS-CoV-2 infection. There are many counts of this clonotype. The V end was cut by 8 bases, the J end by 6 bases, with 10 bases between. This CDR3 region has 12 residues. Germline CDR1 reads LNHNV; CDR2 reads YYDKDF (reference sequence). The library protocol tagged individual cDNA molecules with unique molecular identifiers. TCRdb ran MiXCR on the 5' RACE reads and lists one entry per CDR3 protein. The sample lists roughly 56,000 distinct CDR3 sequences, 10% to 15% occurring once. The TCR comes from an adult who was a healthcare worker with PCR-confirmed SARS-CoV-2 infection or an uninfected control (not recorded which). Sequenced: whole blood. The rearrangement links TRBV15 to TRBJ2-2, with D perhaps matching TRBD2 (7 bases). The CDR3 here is CATGGGPGELFF. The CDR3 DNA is TGTGCCACCGGGGGGGGGCCCGGGGAGCTGTTTTTT.